This is a list of T cell receptor beta chains from one sample in a study of high-grade serous ovarian cancer treatment subgroups. The table came from immunoSEQ multiplex PCR; TCRdb's copy has only in-frame clones and leaves some out. The table has some 20,000 clones, around 72% seen once. The sample taken for sequencing was tumor tissue. The receptors come from a human donor with high-grade serous ovarian cancer. Each CDR3 is given with its conserved first and last residue. The D gene is left open where the match is weak. Part of the rows lack a size; the others show once, few, many or a class for expanded clones.

size	D	length	V	J	DNA	CDR3
-	-	13	TRBV6-5	TRBJ1-1	TGTGCCAGCAGTTACTCGGAGGTAACTGAAGCTTTCTTT	CASSYSEVTEAFF
few	-	14	TRBV25-1	TRBJ2-1	TGTGCCAGCAGTGAAATAGGGGGAGGCAATGAGCAGTTCTTC	CASSEIGGGNEQFF
-	TRBD1	14	TRBV7-6	TRBJ2-7	TGTGCCAGCAGCTTGGAGGACAGGCTCTACGAGCAGTACTTC	CASSLEDRLYEQYF
-	-	14	TRBV19	TRBJ2-5	TGTGCCAGTAGTATTTCGGTTAGGCAAGAGACCCAGTACTTC	CASSISVRQETQYF
-	TRBD2	15	TRBV9	TRBJ2-1	TGTGCCAGCAGCGTAAGTAGCGGGAGCAACAATGAGCAGTTCTTC	CASSVSSGSNNEQFF
medium-sized	-	14	TRBV28	TRBJ1-2	TGTGCCAGCCTAAAACAGGGAAAGAACTATGGCTACACCTTC	CASLKQGKNYGYTF
few	-	14	TRBV6-6	TRBJ2-1	TGTGCCAGCGTCCCCAATGCCCCGGGCAATGAGCAGTTCTTC	CASVPNAPGNEQFF
-	-	13	TRBV5-2	TRBJ2-2	TGTGCCAGCAGCCCGAAACTGGGTGGGGAGCTGTTTTTT	CASSPKLGGELFF
-	-	16	TRBV9	TRBJ2-2	TGTGCCAGCAGCCTCGGTCAGGTCAGTTCAACCGGGGAGCTGTTTTTT	CASSLGQVSSTGELFF
-	TRBD2	16	TRBV7-2	TRBJ2-1	TGTGCCAGTAAATCGGGCAGCGGGAGCTCCTACAATGAGCAGTTCTTC	CASKSGSGSSYNEQFF
-	-	14	TRBV30	TRBJ2-7	TGTGCCTGGAGTCGGGGAGGCGGTTTCTACGAGCAGTACTTC	CAWSRGGGFYEQYF
once	TRBD1	16	TRBV5-4	TRBJ2-1	TGTGCCAGCAGCATTGCGACAGGGGGCTCCTACAATGAGCAGTTCTTC	CASSIATGGSYNEQFF
-	-	15	TRBV6-5	TRBJ2-3	TGTGCCAGCAGTTACTCGAGGGAGGGGGGGGATACGCAGTATTTT	CASSYSREGGDTQYF
-	-	11	TRBV6-5	TRBJ2-7	TGTGCCAGCAGTCAGGCGGGGGAGCAGTACTTC	CASSQAGEQYF
-	-	14	TRBV5-1	TRBJ2-2	TGCGCCAGCAGCCCCGGGTTGGAAATCGGGGAGCTGTTTTTT	CASSPGLEIGELFF
once	-	15	TRBV9	TRBJ2-1	TGTGCCAGCAGCGCCCCAGATGGACCCTACAATGAGCAGTTCTTC	CASSAPDGPYNEQFF
-	TRBD2	18	TRBV5-1	TRBJ2-1	TGCGCCAGCAGCTTGCAAGGTAGCGGGAGGACTTCCGGCAATGAGCAGTTCTTC	CASSLQGSGRTSGNEQFF
-	TRBD2	18	TRBV4-1	TRBJ2-2	TGCGCCAGCAGCCCCCCCCCGGGACTAGCGGGAAGAGCCGGGGAGCTGTTTTTT	CASSPPPGLAGRAGELFF
-	-	15	TRBV7-2	TRBJ2-5	TGTGCCAGCAGCCCCGAGACAGGGAGGAGAGAGACCCAGTACTTC	CASSPETGRRETQYF
few	-	14	TRBV7-9	TRBJ2-1	TGTGCCAGCAGCCTAAGCGTACCTACGGATGAGCAGTTCTTC	CASSLSVPTDEQFF
-	TRBD1	14	TRBV9	TRBJ2-2	TGTGCCAGCAGCATAGGGACAGGGGCCGGGGAGCTGTTTTTT	CASSIGTGAGELFF
-	-	16	TRBV5-1	TRBJ2-3	TGCGCCAGCAGCTTGGGGGCGGGAAGGGGCACAGATACGCAGTATTTT	CASSLGAGRGTDTQYF
few	-	13	TRBV9	TRBJ2-2	TGTGCCAGCAGCCCGAAACTGGGTGGGGAGCTGTTTTTT	CASSPKLGGELFF
once	TRBD1	18	TRBV18	TRBJ1-5	TGTGCCAGCTCACCACCCGGACAGGGGGCGCCTGGCAATCAGCCCCAGCATTTT	CASSPPGQGAPGNQPQHF
-	-	13	TRBV18	TRBJ1-1	TGTGCCAGCTCACAAGGGGCTTTTTCTGAAGCTTTCTTT	CASSQGAFSEAFF
-	TRBD1	16	TRBV7-2	TRBJ1-2	TGTGCCAGCAGACCGGGGGGTTCTGAGGGGGCGTATGGCTACACCTTC	CASRPGGSEGAYGYTF
-	-	14	TRBV4-3	TRBJ2-7	TGCGCCAGCAGCCAATTCGGCGGAGCCTACGAGCAGTACTTC	CASSQFGGAYEQYF
once	-	13	TRBV7-2	TRBJ1-1	TGTGCCAGCAGCTTATTATCCGACACTGAAGCTTTCTTT	CASSLLSDTEAFF
-	TRBD1	13	TRBV2	TRBJ2-7	TGTGCCAGCCTGAGGGGACAGGGTTACGAGCAGTACTTC	CASLRGQGYEQYF
-	-	14	TRBV2	TRBJ2-7	TGTGCCAGCAGTGAAGACCTACAGGGAATCGAGCAGTACTTC	CASSEDLQGIEQYF
few	-	15	TRBV13	TRBJ2-1	TGTGCCAGCAGCTCGGGACTGAACAACTACAATGAGCAGTTCTTC	CASSSGLNNYNEQFF
once	-	15	TRBV27	TRBJ2-2	TGTGCCAGCAGATCCGGACTATCGAACACCGGGGAGCTGTTTTTT	CASRSGLSNTGELFF
-	TRBD2	17	TRBV5-4	TRBJ2-1	TGTGCCAGCAGCCCGGGGACTAGCGGGAGTTATTTCAATGAGCAGTTCTTC	CASSPGTSGSYFNEQFF